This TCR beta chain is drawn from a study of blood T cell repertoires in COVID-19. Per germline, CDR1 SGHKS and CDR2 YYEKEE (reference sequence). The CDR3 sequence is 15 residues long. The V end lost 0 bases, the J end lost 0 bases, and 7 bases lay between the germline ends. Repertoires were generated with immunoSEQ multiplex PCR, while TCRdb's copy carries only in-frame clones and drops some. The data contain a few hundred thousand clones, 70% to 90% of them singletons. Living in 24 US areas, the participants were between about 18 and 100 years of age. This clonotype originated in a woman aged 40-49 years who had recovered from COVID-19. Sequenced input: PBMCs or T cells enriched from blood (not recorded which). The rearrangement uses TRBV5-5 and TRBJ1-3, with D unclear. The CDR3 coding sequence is TGTGCCAGCAGCTTGGACATCTTCTCTGGAAACACCATATATTTT. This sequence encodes CASSLDIFSGNTIYF. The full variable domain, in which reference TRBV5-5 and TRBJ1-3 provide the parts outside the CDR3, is DAGVTQSPTHLIKTRGQQVTLRCSPISGHKSVSWYQQVLGQGPQFIFQYYEKEERGRGNFPDRFSARQFPNYSSELNVNALLLGDSALYLCASSLDIFSGNTIYFGEGSWLTVV.